The TCR beta chain described here comes from a study of blood T cell repertoires in COVID-19. Whole-study context: Whether acute or convalescent, the COVID-19 samples came from the United States, Italy and Spain. Sample material is recorded as cDNA or gDNA derived from T cells, B-cell-depleted T cells, or PBMCs.

As handled by the study authors: From reference gene primer amplification, estimates of nucleated cell counts were derived. Sequencing used immunoSEQ multiplex PCR; TCRdb keeps in-frame clones, though not all of them. V and J calls and clone size are given by that table; D and trimming were obtained from the DNA. This repertoire shows more than 200,000 clones, around 83% found once; its top ten account for around 8%. Patients in Seattle were enrolled during active infection, then followed longitudinally. Germline V gene lookup returns CDR1 KGHSH and CDR2 LQKENI. The ends were cut back, 4 bases at V and 2 bases at J, with 8 bases in the middle. The CDR3 has 13 amino acids.

The material sequenced was peripheral blood. The TCR originated in an elderly woman with COVID-19, enrolled during active disease. The V and J genes are TRBV18 and TRBJ2-5; D remains ambiguous. CDR3 loop: CASSQPVQETQYF. CDR3 DNA: TGTGCCAGCTCACAGCCCGTACAAGAGACCCAGTACTTC.